The 26 T cell receptor beta chains reported below all come from one sample, sequenced in a study of T cell repertoires in cytomegalovirus infection. TCRdb recomputed calls from the reads with MiXCR, one row per CDR3 protein. The sample has 150,000 to 190,000 distinct CDR3 sequences, about 25% seen once. Material: PBMCs. Every receptor here comes from a human donor in good health (CMV status not recorded). Some clones in this sample may be carry-over from other donors' samples.

The chain links TRBV5-4 to TRBJ1-1, with 7 bases fitting TRBD1. This CDR3 comprises 16 residues. Germline values: CDR1 SGHNT, CDR2 YYREEE (reference sequence). V lost 3 bases and J lost 0; bases outside the gene matches: 8. CDR3 sequence: CASSSGTAFMNTEAFF. CDR3 nucleotide sequence: TGTGCCAGCAGCTCCGGGACAGCGTTCATGAACACTGAAGCTTTCTTT.

Comments on this clonotype: This could be a read error, since a much larger clone is one nucleotide away. This chain uses TRBV7-9 with TRBJ1-1; 7 bases are shared with TRBD1. Germline-derived CDR1 and CDR2 are SEHNR and FQNEAQ (reference sequence). The CDR3 loop spans 15 amino acids. This CDR3 is CVSSSGGSATTEAFF. In DNA form, the CDR3 reads TGTGTCAGCAGCTCAGGGGGGTCGGCTACCACTGAAGCTTTCTTT.

There are a few counts of this clonotype. The CDR3 protein is CASVPPGGNEQFF. The CDR3 bases are TGTGCTAGTGTCCCCCCAGGGGGCAATGAGCAGTTCTTC. The chain links TRBV12-5 to TRBJ2-1; TRBD1 agrees at 7 bases. Trimming cost V 7 bases and J 6 bases; bases outside gene matches: 6. Germline V gene lookup returns CDR1 LGHNT and CDR2 FRNRAP. The CDR3 contains 13 residues.

V is TRBV28 and J is TRBJ1-2; perhaps TRBD1 as D (6 bases). This CDR3 comprises 13 residues. V was shortened by 3 bases and J by 4 bases, with 9 bases between the two germline ends. Germline CDR1 is MDHEN and CDR2 is SYDVKM. This CDR3 is CASSLDSPYGYTF. The CDR3 coding sequence is TGTGCCAGCAGTTTGGACAGTCCCTATGGCTACACCTTC.

The chain recombines TRBV28 with TRBJ2-3; D is uncertain. Per the germline V gene, CDR1 is MDHEN and CDR2 is SYDVKM. The V end lost 7 bases, the J end lost 2 bases, and 13 bases lay between the germline ends. There are 14 residues in the CDR3. CDR3 sequence: CASKLSRDTDTQYF. In DNA, the CDR3 is TGTGCCAGCAAATTAAGTCGTGACACAGATACGCAGTATTTT.

This chain uses TRBV19 with TRBJ2-7; D is undetermined. The CDR3 sequence is 13 residues long. Per germline, CDR1 LNHDA and CDR2 SQIVND (reference sequence). V lost 3 bases, J lost 4 bases, and 10 bases lay in between. The CDR3 DNA reads TGTGCCAGTAGTATTGGGAAAGGGTACGAGCAGTACTTC. Its translation is CASSIGKGYEQYF.

The chain uses TRBV19 and TRBJ1-5; perhaps TRBD1 as D (6 bases). The CDR3 covers 14 residues. From germline, CDR1 is LNHDA and CDR2 SQIVND (reference sequence). Deletions cut 3 bases from V and 7 bases from J, with 13 bases between. CDR3 sequence: CASSIGGQDQPQHF. CDR3 nucleotide sequence: TGTGCCAGTAGTATCGGGGGGCAGGACCAGCCCCAGCATTTT.

The J gene is TRBJ2-3, the V gene TRBV2; 11 bases fit TRBD2. From germline, CDR1 is SNHLY and CDR2 FYNNEI. Trimming at V came to 4 bases and at J to 4 bases, leaving 7 bases not matched to a gene. The CDR3 has 16 residues. The CDR3, as DNA: TGTGCCAGCAGTGGACCTCTAGCGGGAGGATCAGATACGCAGTATTTT. It translates to CASSGPLAGGSDTQYF.

This clonotype has a count of ten or more. The chain links TRBV7-9 to TRBJ1-1; TRBD1 agrees at 7 bases. Germline V CDR1 and CDR2: SEHNR, FQNEAQ (reference sequence). CDR3 size: 16 residues. V shed 1 base, J shed 0 bases, and the junction held 5 bases outside the gene matches. The CDR3 sequence: CASSLEGRGMNTEAFF. The CDR3 nucleotides read TGTGCCAGCAGCTTAGAGGGCAGGGGGATGAACACTGAAGCTTTCTTT.

This clonotype was detected many times. The chain is built from TRBV5-1 and TRBJ2-5; the match to TRBD1 covers 7 bases. The V gene end was trimmed by 4 bases and the J gene end by 3 bases; junction bases not matched to a gene: 3. The length of the CDR3 is 13 residues. Per germline, CDR1 SGHRS and CDR2 YFSETQ. This chain's CDR3 is CASSPGQEETQYF. The DNA of the CDR3 is TGCGCCAGCAGCCCCGGACAGGAAGAGACCCAGTACTTC.

This clonotype was found many times. The genes are TRBV7-6 and TRBJ2-3, with D perhaps matching TRBD2 (5 bases). CDR1 and CDR2 (germline): SGHVS, FNYEAQ. This CDR3 is 14 amino acids long. V lost 6 bases and J 2 bases, leaving 12 bases between the germline ends. CDR3 sequence (DNA): TGTGCCAGCAGGGACTCCTGGAACACAGATACGCAGTATTTT. This sequence encodes CASRDSWNTDTQYF.

This clonotype came up many times. CDR3 amino acids: CASSHRGSYEQYF. The CDR3 coding sequence is TGTGCCAGCAGCCACCGAGGGAGTTACGAGCAGTACTTC. The V call is TRBV7-8, the J call TRBJ2-7; D possibly corresponds to TRBD2 (5 bases). Between the trimmed V and J ends, which lost 5 bases and 4 bases, there was a span of 12 bases. Germline CDR1 and CDR2: SGHVS and FQNEAQ. The CDR3 sequence is 13 residues long.

The CDR3 loop reads CSSSGGTDTQYF. As DNA, the CDR3 is TGCAGCTCTAGCGGAGGCACAGATACGCAGTATTTT. This chain connects TRBV29-1 to TRBJ2-3, with 7 bases fitting TRBD2. This CDR3 has 12 amino acids. Losses at the gene ends were 8 bases for V and 1 base for J; bases not matched to a gene: 3. Germline CDR1 reads SQVTM; CDR2 reads ANQGSEA.

The chain joins TRBV6-2 or TRBV6-3 to TRBJ2-1, with a tentative D call TRBD1 (5 bases). V was clipped by 2 bases and J by 6 bases, with 5 bases between them. CDR3 length equals 12 residues. CDR1 and CDR2 from the germline V gene are MNHEY and SVGEGT. CDR3 loop: CASSYQGNEQFF. CDR3 DNA sequence: TGTGCCAGCAGTTACCAGGGCAATGAGCAGTTCTTC.

The genes are TRBV7-8 and TRBJ2-2; 8 bases are a match to TRBD2. The J segment lost 5 bases and the V segment lost 5 bases, leaving 7 bases of the junction unmatched. This CDR3 has 15 residues. CDR1 and CDR2 from the germline V gene are SGHVS and FQNEAQ. CDR3 sequence (DNA): TGTGCCAGCAGCCCCCGGACTAGCTTTACCGGGGAGCTGTTTTTT. It is translated as CASSPRTSFTGELFF. The full variable domain, with the rest looked up from reference TRBV7-8 and TRBJ2-2, is GAGVSQSPRYKVAKRGQDVALRCDPISGHVSLFWYQQALGQGPEFLTYFQNEAQLDKSGLPSDRFFAERPEGSVSTLKIQRTQQEDSAVYLCASSPRTSFTGELFFGEGSRLTVL.

This clonotype showed up just a few times. This rearrangement joins TRBV9 to TRBJ1-1; 8 nucleotides agree with TRBD1. The junction had 2 bases not matched to a gene; V was cut back by 3 bases and J by 1 base. Germline CDR1 SGDLS, CDR2 YYNGEE. CDR3 length: 14 residues. This CDR3 reads CASSATGENTEAFF. CDR3 sequence (DNA): TGTGCCAGCAGCGCGACAGGGGAGAACACTGAAGCTTTCTTT.

V and J are TRBV5-1 and TRBJ1-2; TRBD1 is a possible D gene (6 bases). Trimming left V 6 bases short and J 8 bases short, with 17 bases between. CDR1 and CDR2 from the germline V gene are SGHRS and YFSETQ. CDR3 length: 13 residues. CDR3 sequence (DNA): TGCGCCAGCACCCTTGAAATGGACAGCGGCTACACCTTC. This codes for CASTLEMDSGYTF.

This clonotype has at least ten counts. The V gene is TRBV7-2, the J gene TRBJ1-5; 10 nucleotides align to TRBD1. The CDR3 sequence is 17 residues long. Trimming removed 1 base from V and 0 bases from J; junction bases left unmatched: 3. The germline V gene encodes CDR1 SGHTA and CDR2 FQGNSA. The CDR3 DNA reads as TGTGCCAGCAGCTTAGGGACAGGGGGGAATAGCAATCAGCCCCAGCATTTT. It translates to CASSLGTGGNSNQPQHF.

The CDR3 here is CSVARVEGYTF. The CDR3 coding sequence is TGCAGCGTTGCCAGGGTCGAAGGCTACACCTTC. This rearrangement joins TRBV29-1 to TRBJ1-2, with D perhaps matching TRBD1 (5 bases). Trimming pared 4 bases from V and 8 bases from J, leaving 11 bases between. Looked up from germline, CDR1 is SQVTM and CDR2 is ANQGSEA. This CDR3 has 11 amino acids.

This clonotype came up a few times. The genes are TRBV7-2 and TRBJ2-3; D is ambiguous. V was pared by 4 bases and J by 7 bases, with 6 bases between. CDR3 length equals 11 residues. In germline, CDR1 is SGHTA, CDR2 FQGNSA. The CDR3 coding sequence is TGTGCCAGCAGCTCGACGAATACGCAGTATTTT. This sequence encodes CASSSTNTQYF.

This clonotype turned up a few times. V gene TRBV5-1 combines with J gene TRBJ1-1; 12 nucleotides line up with TRBD1. The CDR3 extends over 16 amino acids. V shed 4 bases, J shed 11 bases, and the junction held 15 bases outside the gene matches. From germline, CDR1 is SGHRS and CDR2 YFSETQ. CDR3 amino acids: CASSIDGTGGYYRAFF. In DNA form, the CDR3 reads TGCGCCAGCAGCATTGACGGGACAGGGGGCTATTATAGGGCTTTCTTT.

The genes are TRBV5-4 and TRBJ1-3, with a weak D call TRBD1 (5 bases). From germline, CDR1 is SGHNT and CDR2 YYREEE (reference sequence). This CDR3 region has 13 residues. Trimming removed 3 bases from V and 7 bases from J, with 11 bases in between. This CDR3 is CASSWAGLNTIYF. The CDR3 DNA reads TGTGCCAGCAGCTGGGCAGGGCTTAACACCATATATTTT. The full variable domain, with the rest looked up from reference TRBV5-4 and TRBJ1-3, is ETGVTQSPTHLIKTRGQQVTLRCSSQSGHNTVSWYQQALGQGPQFIFQYYREEENGRGNFPPRFSGLQFPNYSSELNVNALELDDSALYLCASSWAGLNTIYFGEGSWLTVV.

This clonotype was detected many times. The rearrangement uses TRBV7-2 and TRBJ2-1, with 9 bases lining up with TRBD2. Germline CDR1 SGHTA, CDR2 FQGNSA. The CDR3 runs 15 residues. J gave up 0 bases and V 5 bases, and 2 bases lay outside the gene matches. The CDR3 coding sequence is TGTGCCAGCAGCCGCGGGGGGGGCTCCTACAATGAGCAGTTCTTC. It encodes CASSRGGGSYNEQFF.

The chain combines TRBV5-8 with TRBJ1-5; D gene uncertain. This CDR3 has 12 amino acids. Trimming took 5 bases from V and 7 from J, leaving 10 bases between them. From germline, CDR1 is SGHTS and CDR2 YDEGEE. CDR3 sequence: CASRSGLQPQHF. In DNA form, the CDR3 reads TGTGCCAGCAGGTCCGGGCTGCAGCCCCAGCATTTT.

The chain links TRBV15 to TRBJ2-7; the D gene could be TRBD1 or TRBD2 (5 bases each). Germline V gene sequence: CDR1 LNHNV, CDR2 YYDKDF (reference sequence). This CDR3 comprises 14 residues. V lost 0 bases, J lost 7 bases, and 13 bases lay in between. CDR3 loop: CATSRDWQGAEQYF. CDR3 in DNA: TGTGCCACCAGCAGAGATTGGCAGGGAGCGGAGCAGTACTTC.

The chain couples TRBV7-6 to TRBJ1-1, with unresolved D. V lost 5 bases and J lost 0, with 13 bases in between. The CDR3 length is 15 residues. CDR1 and CDR2 from the germline V gene are SGHVS and FNYEAQ. The CDR3 nucleotides read TGTGCCAGCAGCGACCTCGAGAGGATGAACACTGAAGCTTTCTTT. This encodes CASSDLERMNTEAFF.